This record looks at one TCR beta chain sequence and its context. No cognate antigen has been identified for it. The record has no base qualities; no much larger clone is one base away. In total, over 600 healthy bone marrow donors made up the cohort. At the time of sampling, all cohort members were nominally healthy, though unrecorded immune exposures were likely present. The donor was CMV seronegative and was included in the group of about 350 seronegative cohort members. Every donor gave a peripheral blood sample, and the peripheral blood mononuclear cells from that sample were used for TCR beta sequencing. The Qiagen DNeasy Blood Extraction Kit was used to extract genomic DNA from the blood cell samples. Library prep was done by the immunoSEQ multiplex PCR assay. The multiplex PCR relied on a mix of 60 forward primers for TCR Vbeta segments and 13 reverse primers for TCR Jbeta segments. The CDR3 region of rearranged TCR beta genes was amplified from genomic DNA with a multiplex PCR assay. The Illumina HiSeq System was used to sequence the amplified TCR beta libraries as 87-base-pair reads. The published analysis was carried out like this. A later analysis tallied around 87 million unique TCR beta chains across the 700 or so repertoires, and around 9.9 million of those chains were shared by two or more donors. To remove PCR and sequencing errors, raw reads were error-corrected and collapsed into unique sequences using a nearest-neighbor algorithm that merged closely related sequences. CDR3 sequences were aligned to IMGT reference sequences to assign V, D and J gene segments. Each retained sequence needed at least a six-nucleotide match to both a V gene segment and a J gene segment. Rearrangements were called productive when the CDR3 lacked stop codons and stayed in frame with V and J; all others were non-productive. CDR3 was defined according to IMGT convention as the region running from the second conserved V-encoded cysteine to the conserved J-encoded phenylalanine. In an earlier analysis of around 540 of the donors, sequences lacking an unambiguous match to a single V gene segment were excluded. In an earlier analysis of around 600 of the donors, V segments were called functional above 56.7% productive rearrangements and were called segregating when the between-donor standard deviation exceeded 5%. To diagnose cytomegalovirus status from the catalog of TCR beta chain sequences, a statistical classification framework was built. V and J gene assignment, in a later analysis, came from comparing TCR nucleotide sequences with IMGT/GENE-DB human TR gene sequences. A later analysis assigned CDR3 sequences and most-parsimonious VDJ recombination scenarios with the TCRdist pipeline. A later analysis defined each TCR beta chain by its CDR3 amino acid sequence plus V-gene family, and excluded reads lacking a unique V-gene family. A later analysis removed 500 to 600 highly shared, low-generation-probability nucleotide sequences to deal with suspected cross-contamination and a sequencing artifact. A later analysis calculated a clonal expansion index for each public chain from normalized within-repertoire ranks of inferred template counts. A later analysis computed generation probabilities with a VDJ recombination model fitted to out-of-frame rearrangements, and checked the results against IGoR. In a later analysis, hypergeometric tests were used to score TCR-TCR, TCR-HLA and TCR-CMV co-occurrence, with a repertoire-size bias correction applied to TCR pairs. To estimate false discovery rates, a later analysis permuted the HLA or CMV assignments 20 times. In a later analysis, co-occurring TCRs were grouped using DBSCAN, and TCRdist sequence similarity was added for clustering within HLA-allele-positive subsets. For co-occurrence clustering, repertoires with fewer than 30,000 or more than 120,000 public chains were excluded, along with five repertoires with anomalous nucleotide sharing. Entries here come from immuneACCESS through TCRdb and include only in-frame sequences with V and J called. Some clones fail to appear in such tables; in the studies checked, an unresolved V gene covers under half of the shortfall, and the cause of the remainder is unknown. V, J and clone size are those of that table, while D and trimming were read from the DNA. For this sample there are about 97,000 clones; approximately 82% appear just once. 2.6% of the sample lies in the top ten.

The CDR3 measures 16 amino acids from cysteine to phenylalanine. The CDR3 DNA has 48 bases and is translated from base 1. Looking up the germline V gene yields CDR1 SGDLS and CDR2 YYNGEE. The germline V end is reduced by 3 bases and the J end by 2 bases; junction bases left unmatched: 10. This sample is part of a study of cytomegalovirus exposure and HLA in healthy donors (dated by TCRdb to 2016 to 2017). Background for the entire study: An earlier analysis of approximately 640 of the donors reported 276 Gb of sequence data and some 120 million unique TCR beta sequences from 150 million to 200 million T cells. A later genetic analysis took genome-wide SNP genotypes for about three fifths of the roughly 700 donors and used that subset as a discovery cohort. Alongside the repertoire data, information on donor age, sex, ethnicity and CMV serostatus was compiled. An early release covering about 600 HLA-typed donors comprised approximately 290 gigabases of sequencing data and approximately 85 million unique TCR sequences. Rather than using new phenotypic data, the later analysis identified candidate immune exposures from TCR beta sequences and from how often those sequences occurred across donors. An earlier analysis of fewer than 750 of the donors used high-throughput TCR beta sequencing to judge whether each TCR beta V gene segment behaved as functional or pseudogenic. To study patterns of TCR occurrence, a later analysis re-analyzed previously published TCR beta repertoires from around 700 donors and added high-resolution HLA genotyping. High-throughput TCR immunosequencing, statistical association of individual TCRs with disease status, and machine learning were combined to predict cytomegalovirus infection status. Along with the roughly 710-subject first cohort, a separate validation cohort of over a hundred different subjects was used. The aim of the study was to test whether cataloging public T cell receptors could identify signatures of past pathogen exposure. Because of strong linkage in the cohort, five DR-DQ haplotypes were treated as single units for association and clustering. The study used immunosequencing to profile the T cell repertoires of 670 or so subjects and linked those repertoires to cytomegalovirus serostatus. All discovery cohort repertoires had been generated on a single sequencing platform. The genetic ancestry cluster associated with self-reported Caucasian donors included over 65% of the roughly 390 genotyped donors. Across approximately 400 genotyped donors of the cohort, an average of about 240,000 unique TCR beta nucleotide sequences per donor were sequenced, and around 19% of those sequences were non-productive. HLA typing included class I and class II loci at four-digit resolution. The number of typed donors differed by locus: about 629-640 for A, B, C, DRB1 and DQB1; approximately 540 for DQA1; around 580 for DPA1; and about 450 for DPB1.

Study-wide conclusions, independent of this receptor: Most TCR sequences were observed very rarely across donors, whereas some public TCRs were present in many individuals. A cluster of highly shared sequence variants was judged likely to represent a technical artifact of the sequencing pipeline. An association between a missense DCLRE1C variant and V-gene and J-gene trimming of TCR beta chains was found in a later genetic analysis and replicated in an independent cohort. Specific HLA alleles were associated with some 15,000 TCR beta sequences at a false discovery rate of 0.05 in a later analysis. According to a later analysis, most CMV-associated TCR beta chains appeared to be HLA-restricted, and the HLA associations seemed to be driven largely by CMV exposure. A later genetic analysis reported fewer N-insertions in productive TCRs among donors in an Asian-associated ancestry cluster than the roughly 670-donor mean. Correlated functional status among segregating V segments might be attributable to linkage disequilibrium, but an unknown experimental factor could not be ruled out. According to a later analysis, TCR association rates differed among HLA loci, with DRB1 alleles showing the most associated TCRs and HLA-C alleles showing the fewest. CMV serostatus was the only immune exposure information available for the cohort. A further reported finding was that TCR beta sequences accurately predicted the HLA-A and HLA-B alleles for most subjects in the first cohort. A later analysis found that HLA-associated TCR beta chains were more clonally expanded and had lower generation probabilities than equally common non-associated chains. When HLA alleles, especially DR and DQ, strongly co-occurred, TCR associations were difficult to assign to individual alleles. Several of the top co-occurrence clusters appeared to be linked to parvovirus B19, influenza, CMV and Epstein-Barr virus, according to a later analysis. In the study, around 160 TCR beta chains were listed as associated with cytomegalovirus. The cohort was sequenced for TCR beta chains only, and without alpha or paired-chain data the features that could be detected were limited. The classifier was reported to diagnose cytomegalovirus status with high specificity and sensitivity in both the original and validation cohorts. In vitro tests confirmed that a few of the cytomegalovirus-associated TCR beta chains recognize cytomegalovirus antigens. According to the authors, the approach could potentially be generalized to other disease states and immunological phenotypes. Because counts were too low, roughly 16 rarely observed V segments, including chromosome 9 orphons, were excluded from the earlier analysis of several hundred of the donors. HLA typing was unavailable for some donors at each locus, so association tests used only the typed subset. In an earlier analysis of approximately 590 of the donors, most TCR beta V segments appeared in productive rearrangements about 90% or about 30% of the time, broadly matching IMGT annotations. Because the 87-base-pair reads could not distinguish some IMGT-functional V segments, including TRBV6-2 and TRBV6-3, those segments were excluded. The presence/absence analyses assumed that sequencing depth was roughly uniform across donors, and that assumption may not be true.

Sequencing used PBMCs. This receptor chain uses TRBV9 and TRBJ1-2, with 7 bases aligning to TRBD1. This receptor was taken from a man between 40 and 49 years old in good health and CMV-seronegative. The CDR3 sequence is CASSAENYRGNYGYTF. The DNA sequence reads TGTGCCAGCAGCGCCGAAAATTACAGGGGCAACTATGGCTACACCTTC.